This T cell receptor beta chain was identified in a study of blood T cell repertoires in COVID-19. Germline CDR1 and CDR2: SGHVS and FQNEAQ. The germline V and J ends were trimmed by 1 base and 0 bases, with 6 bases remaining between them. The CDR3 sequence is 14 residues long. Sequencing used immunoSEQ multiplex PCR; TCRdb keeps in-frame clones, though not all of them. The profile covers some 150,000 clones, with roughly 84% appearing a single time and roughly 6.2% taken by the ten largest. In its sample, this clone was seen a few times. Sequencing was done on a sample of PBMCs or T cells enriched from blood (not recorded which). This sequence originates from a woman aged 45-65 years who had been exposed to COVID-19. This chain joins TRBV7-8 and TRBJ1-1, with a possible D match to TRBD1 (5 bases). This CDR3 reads CASSLDRLNTEAFF. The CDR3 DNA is TGTGCCAGCAGCTTAGACAGGCTGAACACTGAAGCTTTCTTT.